This T cell receptor beta chain was sequenced during a study of spatial heterogeneity in lung cancer. Every cDNA TCR molecule received its own unique molecular identifier. TCRdb used MiXCR to reprocess the 5' RACE reads, holding one entry per CDR3 protein. The sample contains some 47,000 distinct CDR3 sequences, under 7.5% of which appear only once. There are a few counts of this clonotype. The germline CDR1 and CDR2 sequences are SQVTM and ANQGSEA. The ends were cut back, 7 bases at V and 0 bases at J, with 16 bases in the middle. CDR3 length: 15 residues. The time point here: sample taken at primary tumor resection. Sequencing was performed on whole RNA extracted from tumor and nontumor lung tissue, or from frozen PBMC, and the material was left unsorted. Samples were donated by 72 untreated early-stage non-small cell lung cancer patients.

The sample in question was PBMCs, obtained at surgery. This chain joins TRBV29-1 and TRBJ1-3; tentatively, D is TRBD1 (6 bases). The TCR was taken from a female donor with early-stage non-small cell lung cancer. In DNA, the CDR3 is TGCAGCGCCGTCTCAGGGGACTACTCTGGAAACACCATATATTTT. Its translation: CSAVSGDYSGNTIYF.